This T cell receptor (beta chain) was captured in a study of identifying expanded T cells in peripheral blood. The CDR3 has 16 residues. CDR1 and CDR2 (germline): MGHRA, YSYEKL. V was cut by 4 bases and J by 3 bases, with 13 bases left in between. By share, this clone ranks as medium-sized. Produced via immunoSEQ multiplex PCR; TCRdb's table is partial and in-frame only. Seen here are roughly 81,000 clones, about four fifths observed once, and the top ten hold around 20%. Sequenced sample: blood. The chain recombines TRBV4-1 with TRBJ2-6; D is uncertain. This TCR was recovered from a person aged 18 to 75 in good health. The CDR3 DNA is TGCGCCAGCAGCCTCAAAGGAAGGGATGGGGCCAACGTCCTGACTTTC. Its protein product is CASSLKGRDGANVLTF.